The 32 T cell receptor beta chains listed next were all sequenced from one sample in a study of OX40 agonist ivuxolimab in advanced cancers. Using immunoSEQ multiplex PCR, the repertoire was profiled, and TCRdb retains in-frame clones only, with some absent. The table has 76,000 or so clones, roughly 92% seen once; the top ten hold less than 8%. The source was CD4+ or CD8+ T cells sorted from blood, collected in a trial of the OX40 agonist ivuxolimab. Receptor source: an adult with an advanced solid tumor such as melanoma, head and neck, liver or kidney cancer.

This chain connects TRBV5-1 to TRBJ1-2; the D gene is possibly TRBD1 (6 bases). The CDR3 has 14 residues. Germline values: CDR1 SGHRS, CDR2 YFSETQ. Trimming removed 9 bases at V and 5 bases at J, with 20 bases between. CDR3 nucleotides: TGCGCCAAAAATACAGGGAGAAGGGGGTATGGCTACACCTTC. This codes for CAKNTGRRGYGYTF.

A few counts support this clone. This sequence joins TRBV2 and TRBJ2-1, with 8 bases identical to TRBD1. The CDR3 has 16 amino acids. The J segment lost 3 bases and the V segment lost 5 bases, leaving 9 bases of the junction unmatched. In germline, CDR1 is SNHLY, CDR2 FYNNEI. CDR3 DNA sequence: TGTGCCAGCAGTCCCTCGACAGGGGCGGGCTACAATGAGCAGTTCTTC. It is translated as CASSPSTGAGYNEQFF.

The chain joins TRBV6-5 to TRBJ1-4; TRBD1 matches 9 bases. The junction had 1 base not matched to a gene; V was cut back by 2 bases and J by 6 bases. CDR1 is MNHEY, CDR2 SVGAGI, per germline. CDR3 length: 14 amino acids. The CDR3 reads CASSYTGGDEKLFF. The CDR3 bases are TGTGCCAGCAGTTACACAGGGGGCGATGAAAAACTGTTTTTT.

The chain recombines TRBV28 with TRBJ1-3, with TRBD1 matching over 7 bases. The CDR3 has 17 residues. Germline values: CDR1 MDHEN, CDR2 SYDVKM. With V trimmed by 7 bases and J by 3 bases, 15 bases remained unmatched. Written as DNA, the CDR3 is TGTGCCAGCAATTGGGCCCTGAACCGGGACAGTGGAAACACCATATATTTT. It specifies CASNWALNRDSGNTIYF.

J is TRBJ2-6 and V is TRBV5-4; unclear D gene. From germline, CDR1 is SGHNT and CDR2 YYREEE (reference sequence). V lost 6 bases and J 2 bases, leaving 9 bases between the germline ends. The CDR3 totals 14 residues. Here the CDR3 reads CASKGGPGANVLTF. In nucleotides, the CDR3 is TGTGCCAGCAAAGGCGGCCCTGGGGCCAACGTCCTGACTTTC.

J is TRBJ2-5 and V is TRBV15; 8 bases line up with TRBD2. The V gene's germline CDR1 is LNHNV and CDR2 YYDKDF (reference sequence). V shed 0 bases, J shed 4 bases, and the junction held 4 bases outside the gene matches. The CDR3 length is 15 residues. The CDR3 loop is CATSRDHGLAETQYF. Written as DNA, the CDR3 is TGTGCCACCAGCAGAGATCACGGACTAGCAGAGACCCAGTACTTC.

The DNA for the CDR3 is TGTGCCACCAGCAGAGCGGGCGGCTATGGCTACACCTTC. This sequence encodes CATSRAGGYGYTF. The chain combines TRBV15 with TRBJ1-2; D call uncertain. This CDR3 has 13 residues. V was trimmed by 1 base and J by 4 bases, leaving 7 bases between them. Per the germline V gene, CDR1 is LNHNV and CDR2 is YYDKDF (reference sequence).

The chain has TRBV11-2 and TRBJ2-5; D gene unclear. Trimming took off 5 bases at V and 4 bases at J, with 8 bases between the two ends. This CDR3 is 12 amino acids long. Per the germline V gene, CDR1 is SGHAT and CDR2 is FQNNGV. CDR3 amino acids: CASSIGAETQYF. The DNA of the CDR3 is TGTGCCAGCAGCATAGGAGCAGAGACCCAGTACTTC.

The genes are TRBV9 and TRBJ2-7; 8 nucleotides agree with TRBD2. The germline V gene encodes CDR1 SGDLS and CDR2 YYNGEE. The CDR3 extends over 13 amino acids. V shed 7 bases, J shed 7 bases, and the junction held 10 bases outside the gene matches. The CDR3 here is CASSGRGAREQYF. In nucleotides, the CDR3 is TGTGCCAGCTCCGGGAGGGGAGCTAGGGAGCAGTACTTC.

The CDR3 nucleotides read TGTGCCAGCAGCCAGTTGTCAGGGGTCGAGCAGTACTTC. It is translated as CASSQLSGVEQYF. This chain uses TRBV5-5 with TRBJ2-7; TRBD1 might be the D (6 bases). Germline CDR1 SGHKS, CDR2 YYEKEE (reference sequence). The CDR3 is 13 residues long. V lost 4 bases, J lost 6 bases, and 14 bases lay in between.

The chain has TRBV4-1 and TRBJ2-7, with TRBD2 matching over 10 bases. Germline-derived CDR1 and CDR2 are MGHRA and YSYEKL. Germline trimming cut 0 bases from V and 2 bases from J; bases unmatched to any gene: 7. The CDR3 is 17 amino acids. The DNA of the CDR3 is TGCGCCAGCAGCCAAGAGTTGGTAGCGGGAGGCCCCTACGAGCAGTACTTC. This sequence encodes CASSQELVAGGPYEQYF.

A few counts support this clone. This rearrangement joins TRBV19 to TRBJ1-6; D gene unclear. Trimming stripped 4 bases from V and 4 bases from J, with 8 bases between. CDR1 LNHDA and CDR2 SQIVND come from the germline V gene (reference sequence). The CDR3 consists of 14 residues. The CDR3, as DNA: TGTGCCAGTAGTACCGCCCCGTATAATTCACCCCTCCACTTT. It translates to CASSTAPYNSPLHF.

The CDR3 DNA follows: TGTGCCAGCCAAAGGGACAGGTCAACAGATACGCAGTATTTT. This translates into CASQRDRSTDTQYF. The J gene is TRBJ2-3, the V gene TRBV28; 8 nucleotides agree with TRBD1. Germline CDR1 MDHEN, CDR2 SYDVKM. Unmatched junction bases numbered 7, after V lost 8 bases and J lost 3 bases. This CDR3 has 14 residues.

The chain couples TRBV7-9 to TRBJ2-5; maybe TRBD2 (6 bases). There are 14 residues in the CDR3. Trimming shortened V by 4 bases and J by 4 bases, and 13 bases separated the two germline ends. Germline V gives CDR1 SEHNR, CDR2 FQNEAQ (reference sequence). The CDR3 sequence is CASSSLEGRETQYF. The DNA of the CDR3 is TGTGCCAGCAGCTCCTTGGAGGGGCGAGAGACCCAGTACTTC.

The rearrangement links TRBV7-8 to TRBJ1-1; TRBD1 agrees at 8 bases. There are 17 residues in the CDR3. CDR1 SGHVS and CDR2 FQNEAQ come from the germline V gene. The trim removed 0 bases at V and 5 bases at J, leaving 11 bases unmatched. Written as DNA, the CDR3 is TGTGCCAGCAGCTTAGCCGTGTTCGGGACAGGTCGGACTGAAGCTTTCTTT. Its protein is CASSLAVFGTGRTEAFF.

The CDR3 here is CASSEVGTEAFF. As DNA, the CDR3 is TGTGCCAGCAGTGAAGTGGGCACTGAAGCTTTCTTT. The chain joins TRBV6-1 to TRBJ1-1; D uncertain. Germline V gives CDR1 MNHNS, CDR2 SASEGT. The V and J ends lost 1 base and 4 bases respectively, with 4 bases between them. There are 12 residues in the CDR3.

This sequence joins TRBV7-9 and TRBJ2-7; no clear D gene. Trimming removed 4 bases at V and 6 bases at J, with 7 bases between. This CDR3 has 11 amino acids. Germline V lookup: CDR1 SEHNR, CDR2 FQNEAQ (reference sequence). In DNA, the CDR3 is TGTGCCAGCAGCTGGACGGGCGAGCAGTACTTC. This gives the protein CASSWTGEQYF.

This chain joins TRBV6-5 and TRBJ1-1; D call uncertain. This CDR3 has 13 amino acids. The V end was cut by 0 bases, the J end by 9 bases, with 11 bases between. The germline CDR1 and CDR2 sequences are MNHEY and SVGAGI. CDR3 region: CASSYSAGGKAFF. The CDR3, as DNA: TGTGCCAGCAGTTACTCTGCGGGCGGAAAAGCTTTCTTT.

The J gene is TRBJ2-2, the V gene TRBV5-6; D possibly corresponds to TRBD1 (5 bases). Between the trimmed V and J ends, which lost 0 bases and 5 bases, there was a span of 8 bases. This CDR3 has 14 residues. The V gene's germline CDR1 is SGHDT and CDR2 YYEEEE. CDR3 coding DNA: TGTGCCAGCAGCTTGGGGACACTTACCGGGGAGCTGTTTTTT. Amino acids: CASSLGTLTGELFF.

The CDR3 DNA sequence: TGCGCCAGCAGTGCAGGGGGCGATGGCTACACCTTC. As protein: CASSAGGDGYTF. The rearrangement links TRBV10-2 to TRBJ1-2; TRBD1 agrees at 8 bases. The CDR3 spans 12 residues. Germline V gene sequence: CDR1 WSHSY, CDR2 SAAADI. V shed 4 bases and J 6 bases; nucleotides not matched to a gene: 1.

The V gene is TRBV6-1, the J gene TRBJ2-7; 9 bases align to TRBD1. The CDR3 runs to 14 residues. The V gene end was trimmed by 4 bases and the J gene end by 5 bases; junction bases not matched to a gene: 6. CDR1 is MNHNS and CDR2 is SASEGT in the germline V gene. The CDR3 DNA follows: TGTGCCAGCAGTGTCCGGGACAGGGTCGACGAGCAGTACTTC. Protein sequence: CASSVRDRVDEQYF.

The rearrangement uses TRBV5-6 and TRBJ1-4; tentative D call: TRBD1 (5 bases). CDR1 and CDR2 from the germline V gene are SGHDT and YYEEEE. This CDR3 region has 15 residues. V was cut by 3 bases and J by 8 bases, with 17 bases left in between. Here the CDR3 DNA reads TGTGCCAGCAGCTCAAAACTGAGAGGGGCCGAAAAACTGTTTTTT. Amino acids: CASSSKLRGAEKLFF.

The chain has TRBV4-3 and TRBJ1-1; D ambiguous. The CDR3 has 16 amino acids. V was cut by 0 bases and J by 0 bases, with 11 bases left in between. In germline, CDR1 is LGHNA, CDR2 YSLEER. The CDR3 spells CASSQDGAGLNTEAFF. CDR3 sequence (DNA): TGCGCCAGCAGCCAAGATGGCGCCGGTTTGAACACTGAAGCTTTCTTT.

The gene calls are TRBV6-5 and TRBJ2-4, with D tentatively TRBD1 or TRBD2 (5 bases each). V was trimmed by 6 bases and J by 6 bases, leaving 18 bases between them. Germline lookup yields CDR1 MNHEY and CDR2 SVGAGI. This CDR3 spans 15 amino acids. CDR3 protein: CASSPRQGGGNIQYF. CDR3 DNA: TGTGCCAGCAGCCCCCGTCAGGGCGGAGGAAACATTCAGTACTTC.

V usage is TRBV2 and J usage is TRBJ1-2; D ambiguous. Per germline, CDR1 SNHLY and CDR2 FYNNEI. The CDR3 has 11 residues. Trimming took 6 bases from V and 7 from J, leaving 9 bases between them. This CDR3 reads CASRWTGGYTF. The CDR3 nucleotides read TGTGCCAGCAGATGGACTGGTGGCTACACCTTC.

The chain recombines TRBV7-2 with TRBJ2-7, with 8 bases fitting TRBD1. V shed 2 bases and J 5 bases; nucleotides not matched to a gene: 8. This CDR3 comprises 15 residues. Per germline, CDR1 SGHTA and CDR2 FQGNSA. CDR3 nucleotides: TGTGCCAGCAGCTTATCCCCCAGGGGGCGAGACGAGCAGTACTTC. Protein sequence: CASSLSPRGRDEQYF.

The genes are TRBV5-1 and TRBJ2-7; D is possibly TRBD2 (6 bases). V was clipped by 3 bases and J by 3 bases, with 25 bases between them. Germline values: CDR1 SGHRS, CDR2 YFSETQ. CDR3 length: 18 amino acids. CDR3 residues: CASSYIPSLGGADYEQYF. The CDR3 DNA reads TGCGCCAGCAGCTACATTCCCTCCCTAGGAGGGGCCGACTACGAGCAGTACTTC.

This chain links TRBV27 with TRBJ2-1, with 9 positions matching TRBD2. Germline lookup yields CDR1 MNHEY and CDR2 SMNVEV (reference sequence). V shed 0 bases, J shed 6 bases, and the junction held 3 bases outside the gene matches. This CDR3 is 15 amino acids long. CDR3 sequence: CASSLSSGRTNEQFF. The CDR3 nucleotides are TGTGCCAGCAGTTTATCTAGCGGGAGAACCAATGAGCAGTTCTTC.

V gene TRBV11-3 combines with J gene TRBJ2-2; D uncertain. Germline CDR1 reads SGHNT; CDR2 reads YENEEA. Trimming stripped 3 bases from V and 6 bases from J, with 11 bases between. CDR3 length: 14 amino acids. CDR3: CASSFKGFAGELFF. The CDR3 DNA follows: TGTGCCAGCAGCTTTAAAGGGTTCGCCGGGGAGCTGTTTTTT.

V is TRBV7-9 and J is TRBJ2-7, with D possibly TRBD1 on 5 matching bases. Trimming took off 7 bases at V and 3 bases at J, with 13 bases between the two ends. The CDR3 is made up of 13 amino acids. Germline loops: CDR1 SEHNR, CDR2 FQNEAQ (reference sequence). The CDR3 DNA is TGTGCCAGCACCCTGGGGCTGGGCTACGAGCAGTACTTC. Protein sequence: CASTLGLGYEQYF. The full variable domain, in which reference TRBV7-9 and TRBJ2-7 provide the parts outside the CDR3, is DTGVSQNPRHKITKRGQNVTFRCDPISEHNRLYWYRQTLGQGPEFLTYFQNEAQLEKSRLLSDRFSAERPKGSFSTLEIQRTEQGDSAMYLCASTLGLGYEQYFGPGTRLTVT.

This chain uses TRBV30 with TRBJ1-6; 10 positions match TRBD1. Germline assignment: CDR1 GTSNPN and CDR2 SVGIG (reference sequence). CDR3 size: 14 residues. V lost 2 bases and J lost 15; bases outside the gene matches: 10. DNA of the CDR3: TGTGCCTGGAGTTTTCGGACAGGGGGGACACTCCTCCACTTT. This codes for CAWSFRTGGTLLHF.

The V call is TRBV11-2, the J call TRBJ2-5; 7 bases map to TRBD1. This CDR3 spans 17 amino acids. V lost 0 bases and J lost 5; bases outside the gene matches: 12. The germline V gene encodes CDR1 SGHAT and CDR2 FQNNGV. The CDR3 region has the DNA TGTGCCAGCAGCTTAGAAAGAGCTGGGGCAGGGGGTGAGACCCAGTACTTC. The encoded protein is CASSLERAGAGGETQYF.